The next 10 T cell receptor beta chains were all read from a single sample in a study of T cell responses to AZD1222 COVID-19 vaccine. Assay used: immunoSEQ multiplex PCR; TCRdb lists only in-frame clones, some missing. This sample has over 130,000 clones, with 88% found just once. The source was peripheral blood, collected 28 days after the second AZD1222 dose. The receptor set was obtained from an adult who received the AZD1222 COVID-19 vaccine.

This clone was seen a single time. The chain has TRBV2 and TRBJ1-2, with D perhaps TRBD1 (5 bases). This CDR3 region has 14 residues. The germline V and J ends were trimmed by 7 bases and 3 bases, with 15 bases remaining between them. Germline CDR1 and CDR2: SNHLY and FYNNEI. The CDR3 DNA is TGTGCCAGCACCTTCTCGGGGGATTACTATGGCTACACCTTC. It translates to CASTFSGDYYGYTF.

This chain connects TRBV29-1 to TRBJ2-1; 9 nucleotides align to TRBD2. This CDR3 has 15 amino acids. Unmatched junction bases numbered 7, after V lost 2 bases and J lost 5 bases. Germline lookup yields CDR1 SQVTM and CDR2 ANQGSEA. The CDR3 here is CSVERFSGSNNEQFF. CDR3 DNA sequence: TGCAGCGTTGAACGATTTAGCGGGAGCAACAATGAGCAGTTCTTC.

Regarding this clone: Distinct nucleotide sequences in the sample also encode this CDR3. The V call is TRBV6-5, the J call TRBJ1-6, with a weak D call TRBD1 (5 bases). The CDR3 loop spans 16 amino acids. V lost 3 bases and J lost 10, with 19 bases in between. Per the germline V gene, CDR1 is MNHEY and CDR2 is SVGAGI. CDR3 bases: TGTGCCAGCAGTTATGGTTCCCGGCAGGGCGTGTCACCCCTCCACTTT. Protein: CASSYGSRQGVSPLHF.

The genes are TRBV5-1 and TRBJ2-2; 7 bases match TRBD2. Germline V gene sequence: CDR1 SGHRS, CDR2 YFSETQ. V shed 0 bases, J shed 5 bases, and the junction held 7 bases outside the gene matches. The length of the CDR3 is 16 residues. The CDR3 spells CASSLDPAGRTGELFF. The CDR3 nucleotides read TGCGCCAGCAGCTTGGATCCAGCGGGAAGGACCGGGGAGCTGTTTTTT.

The chain joins TRBV7-8 to TRBJ2-7, with D hard to call. Per germline, CDR1 SGHVS and CDR2 FQNEAQ. The CDR3 has 16 residues. Trimming stripped 0 bases from V and 2 bases from J, with 14 bases between. The CDR3 reads CASSLARPISTYEQYF. In nucleotides, the CDR3 is TGTGCCAGCAGCTTAGCGCGGCCAATTTCAACCTACGAGCAGTACTTC. Filled out from reference TRBV7-8 and TRBJ2-7, the complete variable domain reads GAGVSQSPRYKVAKRGQDVALRCDPISGHVSLFWYQQALGQGPEFLTYFQNEAQLDKSGLPSDRFFAERPEGSVSTLKIQRTQQEDSAVYLCASSLARPISTYEQYFGPGTRLTVT.

A single count supports this clone. The chain uses TRBV19 and TRBJ1-1; the D gene is possibly TRBD1 (5 bases). Between the trimmed V and J ends, which lost 7 bases and 0 bases, there was a span of 12 bases. This CDR3 comprises 14 residues. Germline CDR1 is LNHDA and CDR2 is SQIVND (reference sequence). CDR3 amino acids: CASKRGTMNTEAFF. The CDR3 DNA reads as TGTGCCAGTAAGAGGGGAACCATGAACACTGAAGCTTTCTTT.

The J gene is TRBJ1-6, the V gene TRBV10-3; tentatively, D is TRBD1 (5 bases). The CDR3 is 14 amino acids. CDR1 ENHRY and CDR2 SYGVKD come from the germline V gene. Trimming shortened V by 6 bases and J by 7 bases, and 13 bases separated the two germline ends. As DNA, the CDR3 is TGTGCCATCAGGGCTGGGGGAGAGAATTCACCCCTCCACTTT. It specifies CAIRAGGENSPLHF.

The chain is built from TRBV10-2 and TRBJ2-2, with 10 bases fitting TRBD1. V was pared by 6 bases and J by 5 bases, with 12 bases of the junction left unmatched. The CDR3 is made up of 17 amino acids. Germline assignment: CDR1 WSHSY and CDR2 SAAADI. In DNA, the CDR3 is TGCGCCAGCAGCCTCGGACAGGGGGTGGGAAAAACCGGGGAGCTGTTTTTT. The encoded protein is CASSLGQGVGKTGELFF.

J is TRBJ1-5 and V is TRBV28; D perhaps matches TRBD1 (5 bases). The V gene's germline CDR1 is MDHEN and CDR2 SYDVKM. V was pared by 3 bases and J by 1 base, with 10 bases between. There are 15 residues in the CDR3. The CDR3 reads CASSFPGPSNQPQHF. For the CDR3, the DNA is TGTGCCAGCAGTTTTCCGGGACCGAGCAATCAGCCCCAGCATTTT.

The rearrangement joins TRBV19 to TRBJ1-5; TRBD1 might be the D (6 bases). The CDR3 is made up of 16 amino acids. Trimming took 9 bases from V and 7 from J, leaving 25 bases between them. CDR1 is LNHDA, CDR2 SQIVND, per germline (reference sequence). CDR3 loop: CASQNPRTATGQPQHF. The CDR3, as DNA: TGTGCCAGCCAGAACCCCCGGACGGCCACAGGGCAGCCCCAGCATTTT.